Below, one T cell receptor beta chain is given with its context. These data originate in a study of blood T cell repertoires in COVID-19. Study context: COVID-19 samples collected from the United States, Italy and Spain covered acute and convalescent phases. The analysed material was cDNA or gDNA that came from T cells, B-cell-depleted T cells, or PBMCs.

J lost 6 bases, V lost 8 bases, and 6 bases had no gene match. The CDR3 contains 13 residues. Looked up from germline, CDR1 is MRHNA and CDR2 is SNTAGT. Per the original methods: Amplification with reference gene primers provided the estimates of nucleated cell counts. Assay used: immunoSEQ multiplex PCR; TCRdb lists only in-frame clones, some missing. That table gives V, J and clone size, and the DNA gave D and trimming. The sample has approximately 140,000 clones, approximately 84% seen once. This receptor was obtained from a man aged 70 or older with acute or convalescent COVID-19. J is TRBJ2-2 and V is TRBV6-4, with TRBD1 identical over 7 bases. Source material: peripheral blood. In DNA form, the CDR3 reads TGTGCCAGCGCCGAGGGGGCGGCCGGGGAGCTGTTTTTT. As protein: CASAEGAAGELFF.